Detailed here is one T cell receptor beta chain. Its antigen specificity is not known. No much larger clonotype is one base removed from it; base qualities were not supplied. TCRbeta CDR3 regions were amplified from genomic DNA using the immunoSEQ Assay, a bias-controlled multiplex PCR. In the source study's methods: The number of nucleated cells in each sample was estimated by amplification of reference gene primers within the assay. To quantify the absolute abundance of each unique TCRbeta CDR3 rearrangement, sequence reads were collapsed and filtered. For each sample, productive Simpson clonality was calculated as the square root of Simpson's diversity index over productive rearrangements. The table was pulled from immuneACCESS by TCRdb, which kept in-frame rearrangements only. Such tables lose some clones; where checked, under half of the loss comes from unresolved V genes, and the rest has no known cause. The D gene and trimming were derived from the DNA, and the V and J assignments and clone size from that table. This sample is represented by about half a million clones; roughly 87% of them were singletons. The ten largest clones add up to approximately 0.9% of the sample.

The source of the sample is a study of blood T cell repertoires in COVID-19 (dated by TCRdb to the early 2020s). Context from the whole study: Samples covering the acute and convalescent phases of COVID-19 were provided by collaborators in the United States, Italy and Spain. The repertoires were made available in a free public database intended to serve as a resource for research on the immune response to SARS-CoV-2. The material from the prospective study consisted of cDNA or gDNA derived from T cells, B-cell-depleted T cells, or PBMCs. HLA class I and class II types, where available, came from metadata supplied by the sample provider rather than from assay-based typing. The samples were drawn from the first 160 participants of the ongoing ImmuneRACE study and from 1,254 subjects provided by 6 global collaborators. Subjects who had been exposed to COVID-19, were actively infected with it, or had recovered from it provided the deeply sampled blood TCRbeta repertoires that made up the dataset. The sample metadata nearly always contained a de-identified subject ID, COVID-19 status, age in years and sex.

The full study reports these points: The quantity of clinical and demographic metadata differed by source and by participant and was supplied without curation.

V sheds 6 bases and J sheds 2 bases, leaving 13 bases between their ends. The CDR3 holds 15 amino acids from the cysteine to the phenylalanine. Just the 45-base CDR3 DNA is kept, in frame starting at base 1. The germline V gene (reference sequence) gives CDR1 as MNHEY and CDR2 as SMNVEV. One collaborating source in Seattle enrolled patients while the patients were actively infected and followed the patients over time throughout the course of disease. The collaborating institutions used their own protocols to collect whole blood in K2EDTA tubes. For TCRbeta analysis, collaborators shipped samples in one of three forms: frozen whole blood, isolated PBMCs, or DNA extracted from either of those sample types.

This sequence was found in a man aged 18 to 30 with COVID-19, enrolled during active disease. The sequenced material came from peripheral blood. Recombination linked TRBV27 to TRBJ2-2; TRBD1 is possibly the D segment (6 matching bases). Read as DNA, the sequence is TGTGCCAGCAGAGTAACGGGACATAACACCGGGGAGCTGTTTTTT. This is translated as CASRVTGHNTGELFF.